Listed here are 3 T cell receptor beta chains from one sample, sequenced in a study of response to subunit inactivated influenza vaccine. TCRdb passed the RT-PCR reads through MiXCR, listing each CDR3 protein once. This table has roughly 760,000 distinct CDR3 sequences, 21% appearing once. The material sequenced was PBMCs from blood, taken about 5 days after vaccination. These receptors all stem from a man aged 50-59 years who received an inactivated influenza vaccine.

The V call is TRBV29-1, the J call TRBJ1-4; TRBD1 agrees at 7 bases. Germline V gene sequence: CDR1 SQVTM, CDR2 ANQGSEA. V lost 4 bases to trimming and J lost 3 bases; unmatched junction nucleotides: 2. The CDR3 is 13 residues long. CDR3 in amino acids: CSVGDSPNEKLFF. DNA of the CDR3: TGCAGCGTTGGGGACAGTCCTAATGAAAAACTGTTTTTT.

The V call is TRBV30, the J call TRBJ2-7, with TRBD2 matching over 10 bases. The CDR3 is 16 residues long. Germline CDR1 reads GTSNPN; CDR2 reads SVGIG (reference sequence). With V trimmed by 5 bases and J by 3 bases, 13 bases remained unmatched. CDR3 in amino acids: CAWVPTSGPAGYEQYF. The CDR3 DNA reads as TGTGCCTGGGTTCCGACTAGCGGGCCGGCGGGCTACGAGCAGTACTTC.

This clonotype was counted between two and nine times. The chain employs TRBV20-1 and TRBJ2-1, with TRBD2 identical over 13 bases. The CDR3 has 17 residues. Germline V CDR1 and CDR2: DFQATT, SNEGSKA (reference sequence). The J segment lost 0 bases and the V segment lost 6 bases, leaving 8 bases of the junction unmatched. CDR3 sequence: CSAPTSGRTNSYNEQFF. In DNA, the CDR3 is TGCAGTGCCCCGACTAGCGGGAGGACAAACTCCTACAATGAGCAGTTCTTC.